These 4 T cell receptor beta chains were all obtained from the same sample, sequenced in a study of blood T cell repertoires in COVID-19. Generated by immunoSEQ multiplex PCR, the TCRdb table keeps only in-frame clones and is missing some. The repertoire holds about 440,000 clones, with less than 95% as singletons. Sequencing input: PBMCs or T cells enriched from blood (not recorded which). Receptor source: a young man who had recovered from COVID-19.

The chain employs TRBV12-3 or TRBV12-4 and TRBJ1-5; D not resolved. The CDR3 length is 13 residues. V lost 6 bases, J lost 2 bases, and 8 bases lay in between. The chain's CDR3 is CASSRSGNQPQHF. The CDR3 DNA follows: TGTGCCAGCAGCCGTTCTGGCAATCAGCCCCAGCATTTT.

The CDR3 is CASSSRDRFGALHF. For the CDR3, the DNA is TGTGCCAGTAGTTCCCGAGATCGGTTCGGGGCCCTCCACTTT. The chain links TRBV19 to TRBJ1-6; no firm D call. Germline loops: CDR1 LNHDA, CDR2 SQIVND (reference sequence). The CDR3 length is 14 residues. Trimming took off 5 bases at V and 14 bases at J, with 19 bases between the two ends. Filled out from reference TRBV19 and TRBJ1-6, the complete variable domain reads DGGITQSPKYLFRKEGQNVTLSCEQNLNHDAMYWYRQDPGQGLRLIYYSQIVNDFQKGDIAEGYSVSREKKESFPLTVTSAQKNPTAFYLCASSSRDRFGALHFGNGTRLTVT.

This clone showed up just once. This chain joins TRBV2 and TRBJ2-7; possibly TRBD1 for D (6 bases). V dropped 4 bases and J dropped 2 bases, with 9 bases sitting between them. The CDR3 is 13 amino acids. Germline CDR1 is SNHLY and CDR2 is FYNNEI. The CDR3 DNA sequence: TGTGCCAGCAGTGGGCAGGGGCCCTACGAGCAGTACTTC. Residues: CASSGQGPYEQYF.

The rearrangement uses TRBV5-1 and TRBJ2-5; 9 nucleotides line up with TRBD2. CDR1 is SGHRS, CDR2 YFSETQ, per germline. The CDR3 totals 14 residues. Germline trimming cut 5 bases from V and 3 bases from J; bases unmatched to any gene: 5. The CDR3 loop is CASSPGTSKETQYF. DNA for the CDR3: TGCGCCAGCAGTCCCGGGACTAGCAAAGAGACCCAGTACTTC.